Below, 18 T cell receptor beta chains from the same sample are listed, as sequenced in a study of blood T cells in healthy people across ages. Next came a second PCR, run for about 7 to 12 cycles, which used a sample-barcoded 5' primer along with a J-beta primer mix. TCRdb re-derived calls from the 5' RACE reads in MiXCR, one entry per CDR3 protein. The profile covers about 1.6 million distinct CDR3 sequences, with about 35% appearing a single time and around 10% taken by the ten largest. Sequencing was carried out using blood. These receptor sequences come from a woman aged 25 to 39 in good health.

The chain uses TRBV2 and TRBJ2-5; D is unresolved. There are 13 residues in the CDR3. The V gene's germline CDR1 is SNHLY and CDR2 FYNNEI. V lost 8 bases to trimming and J lost 5 bases, with 15 bases between them. In nucleotides, the CDR3 is TGTGCCAGCTCGACAAAAAGGCGGGAGACCCAGTACTTC. Translation gives CASSTKRRETQYF.

The chain joins TRBV2 to TRBJ2-2, with D unresolved. Germline V gene lookup returns CDR1 SNHLY and CDR2 FYNNEI. Trimming shortened V by 0 bases and J by 3 bases, and 5 bases separated the two germline ends. This CDR3 spans 14 amino acids. In DNA form, the CDR3 reads TGTGCCAGCAGTGAAGCTTCGTACACCGGGGAGCTGTTTTTT. Translation: CASSEASYTGELFF.

This chain joins TRBV6-1 and TRBJ1-5; D possibly corresponds to TRBD1 (5 bases). CDR1 MNHNS and CDR2 SASEGT come from the germline V gene. This CDR3 contains 14 residues. Trimming shortened V by 8 bases and J by 2 bases, and 13 bases separated the two germline ends. The CDR3 loop is CASLARGGNQPQHF. CDR3 in DNA: TGTGCCAGCCTCGCCCGGGGCGGCAATCAGCCCCAGCATTTT.

This clonotype was recorded a few times. The V and J genes are TRBV20-1 and TRBJ2-2; D might be TRBD1 (5 bases). V lost 5 bases and J lost 5, with 24 bases in between. Germline V gives CDR1 DFQATT, CDR2 SNEGSKA (reference sequence). This CDR3 contains 17 residues. Written as DNA, the CDR3 is TGCAGTGCTTCGGCACCCCGCAGGGTCCGTGGTACCGGGGAGCTGTTTTTT. As protein: CSASAPRRVRGTGELFF.

V is TRBV25-1 and J is TRBJ2-5; possible D gene TRBD2, 6 bases. The germline V gene encodes CDR1 MGHDK and CDR2 SYGVNS. V was shortened by 1 base and J by 4 bases, with 19 bases between the two germline ends. The CDR3 has 17 amino acids. The CDR3 reads CASSEFTGVGFRETQYF. CDR3 DNA: TGTGCCAGCAGTGAATTTACGGGAGTGGGCTTCCGAGAGACCCAGTACTTC.

This clonotype has a handful of counts. This chain links TRBV3-1 with TRBJ2-7, with TRBD2 matching 7 bases. The CDR3 covers 14 residues. The trim removed 2 bases at V and 9 bases at J, leaving 10 bases unmatched. CDR1 is LGHDT and CDR2 is YNNKEL in the germline V gene (reference sequence). The chain's CDR3 is CASSQRRETSRQYF. CDR3 in DNA: TGTGCCAGCAGCCAACGGCGGGAGACTTCCCGGCAGTACTTC.

The chain carries TRBV5-1 and TRBJ2-1; D possibly uses TRBD1 or TRBD2 (5 bases each). There are 16 residues in the CDR3. Trimming stripped 4 bases from V and 9 bases from J, with 23 bases between. Per germline, CDR1 SGHRS and CDR2 YFSETQ. The CDR3 reads CASSKRDGKVKVEQFF. Written as DNA, the CDR3 is TGCGCCAGCAGCAAAAGGGACGGCAAGGTGAAAGTTGAGCAGTTCTTC. The full variable domain, in which reference TRBV5-1 and TRBJ2-1 provide the parts outside the CDR3, is KAGVTQTPRYLIKTRGQQVTLSCSPISGHRSVSWYQQTPGQGLQFLFEYFSETQRNKGNFPGRFSGRQFSNSRSEMNVSTLELGDSALYLCASSKRDGKVKVEQFFGPGTRLTVL.

This clonotype has a handful of counts. This rearrangement joins TRBV20-1 to TRBJ1-6; the D gene is possibly TRBD1 (6 bases). V was trimmed by 5 bases and J by 0 bases, leaving 8 bases between them. The CDR3 loop spans 14 amino acids. Germline V gene lookup returns CDR1 DFQATT and CDR2 SNEGSKA (reference sequence). The CDR3: CSADRSSYNSPLHF. The CDR3 DNA sequence: TGCAGTGCTGACAGGAGCTCCTATAATTCACCCCTCCACTTT.

This clonotype has just a few counts. The chain combines TRBV6-4 with TRBJ2-3; tentatively, D is TRBD1 or TRBD2 (6 bases each). V was clipped by 4 bases and J by 4 bases, with 15 bases between them. The CDR3 is made up of 15 amino acids. Per germline, CDR1 MRHNA and CDR2 SNTAGT. In DNA form, the CDR3 reads TGTGCCAGCAGTGGTGACTCTCGGGGGCCAGATACGCAGTATTTT. Amino acids: CASSGDSRGPDTQYF.

The rearrangement uses TRBV20-1 and TRBJ1-5; TRBD1 might be the D (6 bases). CDR1 is DFQATT and CDR2 is SNEGSKA in the germline V gene (reference sequence). V lost 6 bases and J lost 3, with 15 bases in between. This CDR3 has 14 amino acids. CDR3 nucleotide sequence: TGCAGTGCGAGAAACGGACAGCTCAATCAGCCCCAGCATTTT. Its translation: CSARNGQLNQPQHF.

This clonotype was observed a single time. One base away lies a much larger clone, so this may be a sequencing read error. The genes are TRBV29-1 and TRBJ2-5; TRBD1 matches at 8 bases. The DNA matches TRBJ2-7 better at its end, which makes the J call doubtful. The CDR3 contains 14 residues. Germline values: CDR1 SQVTM, CDR2 ANQGSEA. CDR3 in amino acids: CSVEEGQETCEQYF. CDR3 in DNA: TGCAGCGTTGAAGAGGGACAGGAGACCTGCGAGCAGTACTTC.

This clonotype was seen ten or more times. The chain is built from TRBV7-9 and TRBJ2-7, with D possibly TRBD2 on 5 matching bases. The germline gives CDR1 SEHNR, CDR2 FQNEAQ (reference sequence). This CDR3 spans 15 amino acids. V lost 3 bases to trimming and J lost 0 bases, with 12 bases between them. This CDR3 reads CASSFEGFYSYEQYF. Written as DNA, the CDR3 is TGTGCCAGCAGCTTTGAGGGCTTCTACTCCTACGAGCAGTACTTC. The full variable domain, in which reference TRBV7-9 and TRBJ2-7 provide the parts outside the CDR3, is DTGVSQNPRHKITKRGQNVTFRCDPISEHNRLYWYRQTLGQGPEFLTYFQNEAQLEKSRLLSDRFSAERPKGSFSTLEIQRTEQGDSAMYLCASSFEGFYSYEQYFGPGTRLTVT.

The chain is built from TRBV9 and TRBJ2-2; D gene ambiguous. The V gene lost 0 bases and the J gene lost 4 bases, with 7 bases spanning the gap. CDR1 is SGDLS, CDR2 YYNGEE, per germline. This CDR3 spans 14 amino acids. As DNA, the CDR3 is TGTGCCAGCAGCGTAGTAGAATCCACCGGGGAGCTGTTTTTT. Translated: CASSVVESTGELFF.

This clonotype has just a few counts. This chain joins TRBV20-1 and TRBJ1-1; tentatively, D is TRBD1 (5 bases). Per germline, CDR1 DFQATT and CDR2 SNEGSKA (reference sequence). Trimming took off 4 bases at V and 1 base at J, with 10 bases between the two ends. This CDR3 comprises 13 residues. The CDR3 DNA is TGCAGTGCTATGGGACGCACGAACACTGAAGCTTTCTTT. Its translation: CSAMGRTNTEAFF.

In the case of this clonotype: Possible read error: a much larger clone is one base away. The chain recombines TRBV7-9 with TRBJ2-7; the match to TRBD2 covers 7 bases. Germline trimming cut 1 base from V and 4 bases from J; bases unmatched to any gene: 7. Germline assignment: CDR1 SEHNR and CDR2 FQNEAQ (reference sequence). CDR3 size: 15 residues. CDR3 nucleotides: TGTGCCAGCAGCTTAGGACCAGCGGGAAGGTACGAGCAGTACTTC. Translating it yields CASSLGPAGRYEQYF.

There are a few counts of this clonotype. The chain uses TRBV20-1 and TRBJ2-3; 12 bases match TRBD2. Germline lookup yields CDR1 DFQATT and CDR2 SNEGSKA (reference sequence). CDR3 length equals 16 residues. The trim removed 0 bases at V and 6 bases at J, leaving 7 bases unmatched. CDR3 DNA sequence: TGCAGTGCTAGAGATCCTAGCGGGAGGGCCATTGATACGCAGTATTTT. Translating it yields CSARDPSGRAIDTQYF.

This rearrangement joins TRBV11-2 to TRBJ1-2; D is perhaps TRBD1 (5 bases). The CDR3 extends over 15 amino acids. V was trimmed by 1 base and J by 6 bases, leaving 15 bases between them. The germline V gene encodes CDR1 SGHAT and CDR2 FQNNGV. The CDR3 sequence is CASSLVRDSKDGYTF. CDR3 nucleotide sequence: TGTGCCAGCAGCTTAGTGCGCGACAGCAAGGATGGCTACACCTTC.

The table lists this clonotype with a few counts. This chain connects TRBV20-1 to TRBJ2-3; 8 bases are shared with TRBD2. CDR1 and CDR2 from the germline V gene are DFQATT and SNEGSKA (reference sequence). V trimming: 0 bases; J trimming: 4 bases; junction bases outside the gene matches: 9. This CDR3 spans 16 amino acids. CDR3 sequence reads: CSARDVTSGSADTQYF. The CDR3 DNA sequence: TGCAGTGCTAGAGATGTTACCAGCGGGAGCGCAGATACGCAGTATTTT.